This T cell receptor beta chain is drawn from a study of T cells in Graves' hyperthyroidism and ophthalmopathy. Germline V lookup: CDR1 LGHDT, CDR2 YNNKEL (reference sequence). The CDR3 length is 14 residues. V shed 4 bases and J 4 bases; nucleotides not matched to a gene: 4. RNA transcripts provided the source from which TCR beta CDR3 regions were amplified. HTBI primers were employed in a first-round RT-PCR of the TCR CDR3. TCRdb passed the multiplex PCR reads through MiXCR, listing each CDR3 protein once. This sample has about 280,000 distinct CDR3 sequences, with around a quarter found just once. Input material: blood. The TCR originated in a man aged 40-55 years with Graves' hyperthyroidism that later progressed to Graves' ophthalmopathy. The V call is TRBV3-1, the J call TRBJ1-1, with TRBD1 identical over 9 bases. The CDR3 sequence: CASSRTGVATEAFF. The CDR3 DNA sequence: TGTGCCAGCAGCCGGACAGGGGTGGCCACTGAAGCTTTCTTT.